This T cell receptor (beta chain) was recovered during a study of blood T cell repertoires in COVID-19. Study as a whole: The United States, Italy and Spain supplied acute and convalescent COVID-19 samples. Sources were T cells, B-cell-depleted T cells, or PBMCs; the material itself was cDNA or gDNA.

Under the authors' procedure: From reference gene primer amplification, estimates of nucleated cell counts were derived. TCRdb keeps only in-frame clones here, not all; method: immunoSEQ multiplex PCR. Clonal size and the V and J genes are those of that table, whereas D and trimming came from the DNA. The sample includes approximately 200,000 clones, around 90% of them seen just once. V was clipped by 0 bases and J by 15 bases, with 15 bases between them. Per germline, CDR1 LNHNV and CDR2 YYDKDF (reference sequence). The CDR3 contains 13 residues. The sequence was obtained from a man younger than 30 with active or convalescent COVID-19. The V gene is TRBV15, the J gene TRBJ2-1, with TRBD2 as a possible D gene (5 bases). The specimen was peripheral blood. The CDR3 spells CATSRDATGWPFF. DNA of the CDR3: TGTGCCACCAGCAGAGATGCGACGGGATGGCCGTTCTTC. The full variable domain, completed using reference TRBV15 and TRBJ2-1, is DAMVIQNPRYQVTQFGKPVTLSCSQTLNHNVMYWYQQKSSQAPKLLFHYYDKDFNNEADTPDNFQSRRPNTSFCFLDIRSPGLGDTAMYLCATSRDATGWPFFGPGTRLTVL.